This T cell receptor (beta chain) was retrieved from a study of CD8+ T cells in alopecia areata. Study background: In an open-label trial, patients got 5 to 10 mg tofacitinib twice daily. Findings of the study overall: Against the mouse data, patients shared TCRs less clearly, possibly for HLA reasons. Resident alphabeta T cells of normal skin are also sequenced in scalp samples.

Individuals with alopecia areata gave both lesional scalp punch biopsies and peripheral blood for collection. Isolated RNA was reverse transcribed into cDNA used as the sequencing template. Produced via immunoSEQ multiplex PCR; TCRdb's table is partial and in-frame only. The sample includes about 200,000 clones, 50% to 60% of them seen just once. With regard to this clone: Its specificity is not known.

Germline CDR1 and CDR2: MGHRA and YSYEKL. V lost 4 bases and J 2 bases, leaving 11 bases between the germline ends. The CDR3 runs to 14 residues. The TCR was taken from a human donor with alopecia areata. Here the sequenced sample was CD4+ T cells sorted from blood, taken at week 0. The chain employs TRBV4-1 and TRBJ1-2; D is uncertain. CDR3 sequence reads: CASSPLGRNYGYTF. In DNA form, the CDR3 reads TGCGCCAGCAGCCCCCTTGGACGGAACTATGGCTACACCTTC.